This passage covers 3 T cell receptor beta chains from one sample sequenced in a study of T cell repertoires in cytomegalovirus infection. The antigens of these receptors remain unknown. TCRdb used MiXCR to reprocess the reads, holding one entry per CDR3 protein. The data hold approximately 1,000,000 distinct CDR3 sequences, with around 32% observed a single time. The material was cultured CD8+ T cells from PBMCs, obtained from culture after CMV antigen stimulation. All receptors derive from a human donor in good health (CMV status not recorded). Some clones in this sample may be carry-over from other donors' samples.

On this clonotype: A much larger clone lies a single base off, so this may be a read error. V and J are TRBV7-8 and TRBJ2-1; D not resolved. The CDR3 length is 15 residues. Germline assignment: CDR1 SGHVS and CDR2 FQNEAQ. This CDR3 is CPSSPRVSSYNEQFF. DNA for the CDR3: TGTCCCAGCAGCCCCAGAGTCAGCTCCTACAATGAGCAGTTCTTC.

This clonotype was found once. The chain carries TRBV4-3 and TRBJ2-7; TRBD1 matches 8 bases. The length of the CDR3 is 16 residues. V dropped 0 bases and J dropped 2; count of bases not matched to a gene: 6. Per the germline V gene, CDR1 is LGHNA and CDR2 is YSLEER. DNA for the CDR3: TGCGCCAGCAGCCAAGAAGGGACAGGCCCAACCTACGAGCAGTACGTC. Amino acid sequence: CASSQEGTGPTYEQYV.

About this clonotype itself: Mismatch with germline at one junction end may stem from a read error. This chain joins TRBV7-9 and TRBJ2-5; 11 bases fit TRBD2. The germline V gene has CDR1 SEHNR and CDR2 FQNEAQ (reference sequence). The CDR3 runs to 15 residues. CDR3 nucleotide sequence: TGTGTCAGCAGTTTTAGCGGGGGGGGCCAAGAGACCCAGTACTTC. Its protein is CVSSFSGGGQETQYF.